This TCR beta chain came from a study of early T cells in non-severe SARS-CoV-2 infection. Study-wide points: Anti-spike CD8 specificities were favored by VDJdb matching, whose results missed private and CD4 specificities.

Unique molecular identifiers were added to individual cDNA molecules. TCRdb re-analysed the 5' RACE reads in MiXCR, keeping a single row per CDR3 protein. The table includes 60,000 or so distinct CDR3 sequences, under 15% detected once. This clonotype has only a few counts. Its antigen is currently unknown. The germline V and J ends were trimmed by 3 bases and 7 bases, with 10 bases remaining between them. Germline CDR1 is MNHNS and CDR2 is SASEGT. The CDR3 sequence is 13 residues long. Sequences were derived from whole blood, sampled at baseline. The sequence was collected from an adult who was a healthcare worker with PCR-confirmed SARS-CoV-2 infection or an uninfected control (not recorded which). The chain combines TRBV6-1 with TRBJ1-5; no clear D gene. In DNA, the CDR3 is TGTGCCAGCAGTGATAATCGGGTACAGCCCCAGCATTTT. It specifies CASSDNRVQPQHF.